This T cell receptor beta chain was recorded in a study of blood T cell repertoires in COVID-19. Across the whole study: Whether acute or convalescent, the COVID-19 samples came from the United States, Italy and Spain. PBMCs, B-cell-depleted T cells, or T cells provided the cDNA or gDNA that made up the material.

In the source study's methods: Amplification of reference gene primers was used by the study to estimate nucleated cell counts. Method: immunoSEQ multiplex PCR; TCRdb's copy keeps in-frame clones and lacks some. V, J and clone size reflect that table, while D and trimming were determined from the DNA. The sample records 250,000 to 300,000 clones, around 86% being singletons. V lost 6 bases and J lost 1; bases outside the gene matches: 6. The CDR3 extends over 16 amino acids. Germline lookup yields CDR1 SNHLY and CDR2 FYNNEI. The sequencing input was peripheral blood. The sequence was obtained from a woman aged 60-70 years with active or convalescent COVID-19. This chain connects TRBV2 to TRBJ1-6; 7 nucleotides match TRBD1. The CDR3 here is CASSDKGASYNSPLHF. In DNA form, the CDR3 reads TGTGCCAGCAGCGATAAGGGGGCGTCCTATAATTCACCCCTCCACTTT.